The TCR beta chain under discussion was sequenced for a study of CD8+CD57+ T cells in acquired aplastic anemia. The study, taken as a whole, reports: Researchers report that 25 to 35 CD8+ CDR3 sequences appeared in both patients and controls.

Template material for TCR beta VDJ and CDR3 profiling consisted of genomic DNA. TCRdb re-analysed the reads in MiXCR, keeping a single row per CDR3 protein. The table records roughly 200,000 distinct CDR3 sequences, under 65% of them present only once. Germline CDR1 SGHTA, CDR2 FQGNSA. CDR3 length: 16 residues. Germline trimming cut 5 bases from V and 4 bases from J; bases unmatched to any gene: 7. This clonotype came up a few times. Its antigen is undetermined. The sequence was obtained from a human donor in good health. This chain links TRBV7-2 with TRBJ2-3; 12 bases fit TRBD2. What was sequenced was sorted CD4+, CD8+, or CD8+CD57+ T cells (not recorded which) from PBMCs. CDR3 in amino acids: CASSTLAGGIPDTQYF. CDR3 in DNA: TGTGCCAGCAGCACCCTAGCGGGGGGGATACCAGATACGCAGTATTTT.